Listed below are T cell receptor beta chains from one sample, sequenced in a study of cytomegalovirus exposure and HLA in healthy donors. Profiling relied on immunoSEQ multiplex PCR, and the TCRdb table lists in-frame clones only, not all of them. The sample records more than 100,000 clones, approximately 78% being singletons. The sample taken for sequencing was PBMCs. The receptors stem from a woman aged 25-40 years in good health and CMV-seropositive. CDR3s include the opening cysteine and the closing phenylalanine or tryptophan. The order of the fields is V gene, D gene, J gene, clone size, CDR3 protein, CDR3 DNA. A D gene is named only where the DNA matches it firmly. Rows give clone size only sometimes, using once, few, many, or a class for an expanded clone.

V gene: TRBV7-6; D gene: -; J gene: TRBJ2-2; clone size: -; CDR3 protein: CASSPRGGMNTGELFF; CDR3 DNA: TGTGCCAGCAGCCCCCGGGGTGGGATGAACACCGGGGAGCTGTTTTTT
V gene: TRBV30; D gene: -; J gene: TRBJ2-7; clone size: -; CDR3 protein: CAWSEEIYEQYF; CDR3 DNA: TGTGCCTGGAGTGAAGAGATTTACGAGCAGTACTTC
V gene: TRBV18; D gene: TRBD1; J gene: TRBJ1-1; clone size: -; CDR3 protein: CASSTGVAEAFF; CDR3 DNA: TGTGCCAGCTCGACAGGGGTGGCTGAAGCTTTCTTT
V gene: TRBV5-4; D gene: TRBD1; J gene: TRBJ1-2; clone size: -; CDR3 protein: CASSMRTGSYGYTF; CDR3 DNA: TGTGCCAGCAGCATGCGGACAGGCTCTTATGGCTACACCTTC
V gene: TRBV2; D gene: -; J gene: TRBJ2-3; clone size: -; CDR3 protein: CASMGRETDTQYF; CDR3 DNA: TGTGCCAGCATGGGCAGGGAAACAGATACGCAGTATTTT
V gene: TRBV7-8; D gene: -; J gene: TRBJ1-6; clone size: -; CDR3 protein: CASSLQQGSPLHF; CDR3 DNA: TGTGCCAGCAGCTTACAACAGGGCTCACCCCTCCACTTT
V gene: TRBV30; D gene: -; J gene: TRBJ1-5; clone size: few; CDR3 protein: CAWSVRAGRNQPQHF; CDR3 DNA: TGTGCCTGGAGTGTACGGGCAGGGAGGAATCAGCCCCAGCATTTT
V gene: TRBV30; D gene: -; J gene: TRBJ1-4; clone size: -; CDR3 protein: CAWRLAATNEKLFF; CDR3 DNA: TGTGCCTGGAGGCTGGCCGCAACTAATGAAAAACTGTTTTTT
V gene: TRBV29-1; D gene: -; J gene: TRBJ1-4; clone size: -; CDR3 protein: CSVARGVGEKLFF; CDR3 DNA: TGCAGCGTTGCCCGGGGGGTGGGTGAAAAACTGTTTTTT
V gene: TRBV5-1; D gene: TRBD2; J gene: TRBJ2-7; clone size: -; CDR3 protein: CASSFPTSGAFEQYF; CDR3 DNA: TGCGCCAGCAGCTTTCCGACTAGCGGGGCTTTCGAGCAGTACTTC
V gene: TRBV9; D gene: TRBD2; J gene: TRBJ2-5; clone size: -; CDR3 protein: CASSVGVPGLAGQETQYF; CDR3 DNA: TGTGCCAGCAGCGTAGGGGTCCCCGGACTAGCGGGGCAAGAGACCCAGTACTTC
V gene: TRBV28; D gene: -; J gene: TRBJ2-1; clone size: -; CDR3 protein: CASSFEGDEQFF; CDR3 DNA: TGTGCCAGCAGTTTTGAGGGGGATGAGCAGTTCTTC
V gene: TRBV6-6; D gene: -; J gene: TRBJ2-3; clone size: -; CDR3 protein: CASSYARGARADTQYF; CDR3 DNA: TGTGCCAGCAGTTACGCACGGGGGGCCCGGGCAGATACGCAGTATTTT
V gene: TRBV14; D gene: TRBD2; J gene: TRBJ2-5; clone size: -; CDR3 protein: CASSHPPRGAPIQETQYF; CDR3 DNA: TGTGCCAGCAGCCACCCCCCGCGGGGGGCGCCTATCCAAGAGACCCAGTACTTC
V gene: TRBV27; D gene: -; J gene: TRBJ1-1; clone size: -; CDR3 protein: CASSIQGPNTEAFF; CDR3 DNA: TGTGCCAGCAGTATCCAGGGTCCGAACACTGAAGCTTTCTTT
V gene: TRBV4-3; D gene: TRBD1; J gene: TRBJ2-1; clone size: once; CDR3 protein: CASSQGPGTGGYNEQFF; CDR3 DNA: TGCGCCAGCAGCCAAGGCCCCGGGACAGGGGGGTACAATGAGCAGTTCTTC
V gene: TRBV7-9; D gene: TRBD2; J gene: TRBJ2-2; clone size: few; CDR3 protein: CASSRGLAGTGELFF; CDR3 DNA: TGTGCCAGCAGCCGGGGACTAGCGGGCACCGGGGAGCTGTTTTTT
V gene: TRBV5-1; D gene: TRBD1; J gene: TRBJ1-6; clone size: -; CDR3 protein: CASSLGTGGNSPLHF; CDR3 DNA: TGCGCCAGCAGCTTGGGGACAGGGGGTAATTCACCCCTCCACTTT
V gene: TRBV6-6; D gene: TRBD1; J gene: TRBJ1-1; clone size: -; CDR3 protein: CASETGTGVWNTEAFF; CDR3 DNA: TGTGCCAGCGAGACCGGGACAGGGGTTTGGAACACTGAAGCTTTCTTT
V gene: TRBV7-2; D gene: TRBD1; J gene: TRBJ2-1; clone size: -; CDR3 protein: CASSLAPGQGRTNEQFF; CDR3 DNA: TGTGCCAGCAGCTTAGCGCCAGGACAGGGCCGAACCAATGAGCAGTTCTTC
V gene: TRBV11-2; D gene: TRBD1; J gene: TRBJ2-2; clone size: -; CDR3 protein: CASSLQGAAGELFF; CDR3 DNA: TGTGCCAGCAGCCTCCAGGGGGCCGCCGGGGAGCTGTTTTTT
V gene: TRBV4-3; D gene: TRBD2; J gene: TRBJ2-1; clone size: -; CDR3 protein: CASSQEGMRGAYNEQFF; CDR3 DNA: TGCGCCAGCAGCCAAGAAGGAATGCGGGGGGCCTACAATGAGCAGTTCTTC
V gene: TRBV9; D gene: -; J gene: TRBJ1-3; clone size: -; CDR3 protein: CASSTFQGYAGNTIYF; CDR3 DNA: TGTGCCAGCAGCACCTTTCAGGGCTACGCTGGAAACACCATATATTTT
V gene: TRBV13; D gene: -; J gene: TRBJ2-1; clone size: -; CDR3 protein: CASSQNYNEQFF; CDR3 DNA: TGTGCCAGCAGCCAGAACTACAATGAGCAGTTCTTC
V gene: TRBV5-1; D gene: TRBD1; J gene: TRBJ1-1; clone size: -; CDR3 protein: CASSAGTAVAEAFF; CDR3 DNA: TGCGCCAGCAGCGCCGGGACAGCAGTTGCTGAAGCTTTCTTT
V gene: TRBV19; D gene: -; J gene: TRBJ1-5; clone size: -; CDR3 protein: CASSIGSGPPFSNQPQHF; CDR3 DNA: TGTGCCAGTAGTATTGGCTCGGGTCCCCCTTTTAGCAATCAGCCCCAGCATTTT
V gene: TRBV29-1; D gene: TRBD2; J gene: TRBJ2-1; clone size: -; CDR3 protein: CSVPQAGGVYNEQFF; CDR3 DNA: TGCAGCGTTCCTCAAGCGGGGGGGGTTTACAATGAGCAGTTCTTC
V gene: TRBV4-1; D gene: TRBD2; J gene: TRBJ2-3; clone size: -; CDR3 protein: CASSKGGLAGDFVTQYF; CDR3 DNA: TGCGCCAGCAGCAAAGGGGGTCTAGCGGGTGATTTCGTCACGCAGTATTTT
V gene: TRBV30; D gene: -; J gene: TRBJ2-7; clone size: -; CDR3 protein: CAWSRHDYEQYF; CDR3 DNA: TGTGCCTGGAGCCGACACGACTACGAGCAGTACTTC
V gene: TRBV29-1; D gene: TRBD2; J gene: TRBJ2-5; clone size: -; CDR3 protein: CSVELRSGGVETQYF; CDR3 DNA: TGCAGCGTTGAACTCCGGAGCGGGGGGGTGGAGACCCAGTACTTC
V gene: TRBV28; D gene: TRBD1; J gene: TRBJ1-1; clone size: -; CDR3 protein: CAILNRGGRGTEAFF; CDR3 DNA: TGTGCCATACTAAACAGGGGGGGGCGCGGCACTGAAGCTTTCTTT
V gene: TRBV4-3; D gene: -; J gene: TRBJ2-1; clone size: -; CDR3 protein: CASSPERRFRNEQFF; CDR3 DNA: TGCGCCAGCAGCCCCGAACGGAGGTTCCGCAATGAGCAGTTCTTC
V gene: TRBV6-5; D gene: TRBD2; J gene: TRBJ2-4; clone size: once; CDR3 protein: CASSYEAGDIQYF; CDR3 DNA: TGTGCCAGCAGTTACGAAGCGGGGGACATTCAGTACTTC
V gene: TRBV4-1; D gene: TRBD1; J gene: TRBJ1-1; clone size: -; CDR3 protein: CASSQPGTAMNTEAFF; CDR3 DNA: TGCGCCAGCAGCCAACCTGGGACAGCTATGAACACTGAAGCTTTCTTT
V gene: TRBV9; D gene: TRBD2; J gene: TRBJ2-5; clone size: -; CDR3 protein: CASSGRWGGETQYF; CDR3 DNA: TGTGCCAGCAGCGGAAGGTGGGGGGGAGAGACCCAGTACTTC
V gene: TRBV7-2; D gene: TRBD2; J gene: TRBJ2-1; clone size: -; CDR3 protein: CASSLARLAGGPREQFF; CDR3 DNA: TGTGCCAGCAGCTTAGCGAGGCTAGCGGGGGGACCTCGGGAGCAGTTCTTC
V gene: TRBV13; D gene: -; J gene: TRBJ2-6; clone size: -; CDR3 protein: CVSSSRIGTPSGANVLTF; CDR3 DNA: TGTGTCAGCAGCTCCCGAATCGGGACTCCCTCTGGGGCCAACGTCCTGACTTTC
V gene: TRBV2; D gene: TRBD1; J gene: TRBJ2-4; clone size: -; CDR3 protein: CASSERDKGRGKNIQYF; CDR3 DNA: TGTGCCAGCAGTGAAAGGGATAAGGGCAGGGGGAAAAACATTCAGTACTTC
V gene: TRBV19; D gene: -; J gene: TRBJ2-3; clone size: -; CDR3 protein: CASSIGGDTQYF; CDR3 DNA: TGTGCCAGTAGTATAGGCGGAGATACGCAGTATTTT
V gene: TRBV18; D gene: TRBD1; J gene: TRBJ1-2; clone size: -; CDR3 protein: CASSPGTVLLYTF; CDR3 DNA: TGTGCCAGCTCACCCGGGACAGTACTCCTCTACACCTTC
V gene: TRBV28; D gene: TRBD1; J gene: TRBJ1-2; clone size: -; CDR3 protein: CASSLWPGGVYGYTF; CDR3 DNA: TGTGCCAGCAGTTTATGGCCAGGGGGCGTCTATGGCTACACCTTC
V gene: TRBV5-6; D gene: TRBD2; J gene: TRBJ2-1; clone size: -; CDR3 protein: CASSFDTSGYNEQFF; CDR3 DNA: TGTGCCAGCAGCTTCGATACTAGCGGGTACAATGAGCAGTTCTTC
V gene: TRBV5-1; D gene: TRBD2; J gene: TRBJ2-3; clone size: -; CDR3 protein: CASSQQGLALDTQYF; CDR3 DNA: TGCGCCAGCAGCCAGCAGGGACTAGCTTTAGATACGCAGTATTTT
V gene: TRBV10-3; D gene: -; J gene: TRBJ1-6; clone size: -; CDR3 protein: CAISDVQGGAYNSPLHF; CDR3 DNA: TGTGCCATCAGTGACGTACAGGGTGGGGCCTATAATTCACCCCTCCACTTT
V gene: TRBV28; D gene: TRBD1; J gene: TRBJ1-2; clone size: -; CDR3 protein: CASSSPSVGQGSGGGYGYTF; CDR3 DNA: TGTGCCAGCAGTTCCCCATCGGTCGGACAGGGAAGCGGGGGGGGCTATGGCTACACCTTC
V gene: TRBV30; D gene: -; J gene: TRBJ2-2; clone size: -; CDR3 protein: CAWMGQNTGELFF; CDR3 DNA: TGTGCCTGGATGGGACAGAACACCGGGGAGCTGTTTTTT
V gene: TRBV27; D gene: -; J gene: TRBJ1-4; clone size: -; CDR3 protein: CASSRDINEKLFF; CDR3 DNA: TGTGCCAGCAGTCGGGACATTAATGAAAAACTGTTTTTT
V gene: TRBV4-3; D gene: TRBD1; J gene: TRBJ1-4; clone size: medium-sized; CDR3 protein: CASSPGTGGEKLFF; CDR3 DNA: TGCGCCAGCAGCCCCGGGACAGGGGGTGAAAAACTGTTTTTT
V gene: TRBV5-6; D gene: TRBD2; J gene: TRBJ2-1; clone size: few; CDR3 protein: CASSWTSSVSVGSYNEQFF; CDR3 DNA: TGTGCCAGCAGCTGGACTAGCTCGGTCTCGGTCGGCTCCTACAATGAGCAGTTCTTC
V gene: TRBV5-1; D gene: TRBD1; J gene: TRBJ1-4; clone size: -; CDR3 protein: CASSPGQGGNFGEKLFF; CDR3 DNA: TGCGCCAGCAGCCCGGGACAGGGGGGGAACTTTGGAGAAAAACTGTTTTTT
V gene: TRBV28; D gene: -; J gene: TRBJ1-1; clone size: -; CDR3 protein: CAGSLNKGLFAFF; CDR3 DNA: TGTGCCGGCAGTTTGAATAAGGGGCTTTTCGCTTTCTTT
V gene: TRBV19; D gene: -; J gene: TRBJ2-6; clone size: -; CDR3 protein: CASSKGRGANVLTF; CDR3 DNA: TGTGCCAGTAGTAAGGGGCGCGGGGCCAACGTCCTGACTTTC
V gene: TRBV2; D gene: -; J gene: TRBJ1-4; clone size: -; CDR3 protein: CASRAPIGGGNEKLFF; CDR3 DNA: TGTGCCAGCAGGGCCCCCATCGGGGGAGGTAATGAAAAACTGTTTTTT
V gene: TRBV7-2; D gene: TRBD2; J gene: TRBJ2-1; clone size: -; CDR3 protein: CASSLFSGTSSNEQFF; CDR3 DNA: TGTGCCAGCAGCTTATTCTCCGGGACTAGCTCTAATGAGCAGTTCTTC
V gene: TRBV2; D gene: TRBD1; J gene: TRBJ1-5; clone size: -; CDR3 protein: CASRGQGVMNQPQHF; CDR3 DNA: TGTGCCAGCAGGGGACAGGGGGTTATGAATCAGCCCCAGCATTTT
V gene: TRBV11-3; D gene: TRBD1; J gene: TRBJ2-1; clone size: -; CDR3 protein: CASSLDGTVTYNEQFF; CDR3 DNA: TGTGCCAGCAGCTTAGATGGGACAGTAACTTACAATGAGCAGTTCTTC
V gene: TRBV25-1; D gene: -; J gene: TRBJ2-1; clone size: -; CDR3 protein: CASSDAGPSGSYNEQFF; CDR3 DNA: TGTGCCAGCAGTGACGCGGGGCCCTCAGGCTCCTACAATGAGCAGTTCTTC
V gene: TRBV6-1; D gene: -; J gene: TRBJ1-1; clone size: -; CDR3 protein: CASSSARVTEAFF; CDR3 DNA: TGTGCCAGCAGCTCGGCCAGGGTTACTGAAGCTTTCTTT
V gene: TRBV4-1; D gene: TRBD1; J gene: TRBJ2-5; clone size: few; CDR3 protein: CASSRGQGGSQETQYF; CDR3 DNA: TGCGCCAGCAGCCGAGGACAGGGGGGGTCCCAAGAGACCCAGTACTTC